This entry is about one T cell receptor beta chain. The time point here: pretreatment peripheral blood. The germline V gene has CDR1 SNHLY and CDR2 FYNNEI. The CDR3 is 16 amino acids. Trimming removed 4 bases from V and 7 bases from J; junction bases left unmatched: 11. The data derive from a study of PD-L1 blockade in urothelial cancer. Study-wide background: The patients had undergone anywhere from 0 to 3 prior chemotherapy regimens. Each blood sample yielded a median of approximately 140,000 T cells.

TCRdb keeps only in-frame clones here, not all; method: immunoSEQ multiplex PCR. The sample holds 72,000 or so clones, approximately 83% seen once. The source of this sequence is a man aged 60-69 years with urothelial cancer. The genes are TRBV2 and TRBJ1-5; 9 nucleotides match TRBD1. Sequenced here: PBMCs, sampled around atezolizumab (anti-PD-L1) treatment. This CDR3 reads CASSVVGPGQGQPQHF. In DNA, the CDR3 is TGTGCCAGCAGTGTGGTAGGTCCGGGACAGGGACAGCCCCAGCATTTT.